Listed here are 18 T cell receptor beta chains from one sample, sequenced in a study of blood T cell repertoires in COVID-19. Produced via immunoSEQ multiplex PCR; TCRdb's table is partial and in-frame only. This table has approximately 270,000 clones, 80% to 85% appearing once. The sample was peripheral blood. Receptor source: a person aged 70 to 85 with COVID-19, enrolled during active disease.

The chain couples TRBV25-1 to TRBJ2-3, with D perhaps matching TRBD2 (6 bases). Germline V CDR1 and CDR2: MGHDK, SYGVNS. Trimming pared 2 bases from V and 3 bases from J, leaving 12 bases between. The CDR3 contains 15 residues. The DNA of the CDR3 is TGTGCCAGCAGTGAAGAATGGGGAGGTACAGATACGCAGTATTTT. This encodes CASSEEWGGTDTQYF.

This sequence joins TRBV7-2 and TRBJ2-7; 13 bases agree with TRBD2. The germline gives CDR1 SGHTA, CDR2 FQGNSA. V trimming: 5 bases; J trimming: 6 bases; junction bases outside the gene matches: 10. The CDR3 length is 16 residues. CDR3 sequence: CASSHGLAGAGGEQYF. In DNA, the CDR3 is TGTGCCAGCAGCCACGGACTAGCGGGGGCCGGGGGCGAGCAGTACTTC.

The CDR3 loop reads CASSTRNSPLHF. DNA for the CDR3: TGTGCCAGCAGTACCAGGAATTCACCCCTCCACTTT. V and J are TRBV12-3 or TRBV12-4 and TRBJ1-6; D gene uncertain. With 5 bases removed from V and 7 bases from J, the gap between germline ends came to 6 bases. This CDR3 spans 12 amino acids.

In its sample, this clone was seen a few times. The rearrangement links TRBV10-3 to TRBJ1-6, with 10 bases lining up with TRBD1. This CDR3 spans 14 amino acids. Trimming at V came to 6 bases and at J to 10 bases, leaving 6 bases not matched to a gene. Germline V gene data show CDR1 as ENHRY and CDR2 as SYGVKD. CDR3 protein: CAISPGQGTSPLHF. The DNA of the CDR3 is TGTGCCATCAGCCCGGGACAGGGGACGTCACCCCTCCACTTT.

There are a few counts of this clone. The chain is built from TRBV9 and TRBJ1-1; possibly TRBD1 for D (6 bases). The CDR3 contains 14 residues. Germline CDR1 and CDR2: SGDLS and YYNGEE. Trimming removed 3 bases at V and 6 bases at J, with 15 bases between. This chain's CDR3 is CASSEATGSPEAFF. The CDR3 DNA follows: TGTGCCAGCAGCGAAGCGACAGGTAGCCCTGAAGCTTTCTTT.

The chain employs TRBV19 and TRBJ2-7; D is uncertain. From germline, CDR1 is LNHDA and CDR2 SQIVND (reference sequence). The CDR3 is 14 amino acids. V lost 1 base and J lost 3, with 10 bases in between. Written as DNA, the CDR3 is TGTGCCAGTAGTATAGCCCCTCAGAACTACGAGCAGTACTTC. Translation gives CASSIAPQNYEQYF.

This rearrangement joins TRBV7-2 to TRBJ1-4; D is unresolved. There are 13 residues in the CDR3. Trimming shortened V by 6 bases and J by 7 bases, and 12 bases separated the two germline ends. Germline V lookup: CDR1 SGHTA, CDR2 FQGNSA. For the CDR3, the DNA is TGTGCCAGCAGGAGAGCGGAGGGTGAAAAACTGTTTTTT. This gives the protein CASRRAEGEKLFF.

This chain uses TRBV5-5 with TRBJ2-2, with 12 bases that match TRBD2. With V trimmed by 2 bases and J by 4 bases, 0 bases remained unmatched. The length of the CDR3 is 15 residues. CDR1 and CDR2 (germline): SGHKS, YYEKEE (reference sequence). In nucleotides, the CDR3 is TGTGCCAGCAGCTTACTAGCGGGGGGCACCGGGGAGCTGTTTTTT. It codes for CASSLLAGGTGELFF. The variable domain in full, completed from reference TRBV5-5 and TRBJ2-2, reads DAGVTQSPTHLIKTRGQQVTLRCSPISGHKSVSWYQQVLGQGPQFIFQYYEKEERGRGNFPDRFSARQFPNYSSELNVNALLLGDSALYLCASSLLAGGTGELFFGEGSRLTVL.

The rearrangement uses TRBV12-1 and TRBJ2-6; no DNA check was done on the table's D call, TRBD2. TRBV12-1 is recorded as a pseudogene. The CDR3 extends over 17 amino acids. The CDR3 here is CASSFRGWFSGANVLTF. The CDR3 DNA follows: TGTGCCAGCAGCTTTAGAGGTTGGTTCTCTGGGGCCAACGTCCTGACTTTC.

This clone was recorded a few times. The chain joins TRBV6-5 to TRBJ2-3; TRBD2 is a possible D gene (5 bases). The CDR3 runs to 12 residues. Germline V CDR1 and CDR2: MNHEY, SVGAGI. DNA for the CDR3: TGTGCAAGCGGTACTAGCACAGATACGCAGTATTTT. It specifies CASGTSTDTQYF.

The V and J genes are TRBV5-4 and TRBJ1-2; 9 nucleotides match TRBD1. This CDR3 has 16 amino acids. V was pared by 1 base and J by 7 bases, with 11 bases of the junction left unmatched. In germline, CDR1 is SGHNT, CDR2 YYREEE (reference sequence). This CDR3 is CASSLLPTGGASGYTF. CDR3 in DNA: TGTGCCAGCAGCTTGTTACCTACAGGGGGCGCTTCTGGCTACACCTTC.

This rearrangement joins TRBV3-1 (or the pseudogene TRBV3-2) to TRBJ1-2, with 7 bases aligning to TRBD1. V lost 3 bases and J lost 10; bases outside the gene matches: 8. Germline CDR1 LGHDT, CDR2 YNNKEL (reference sequence). The CDR3 totals 13 residues. CDR3 nucleotides: TGTGCCAGCAGCCAGCAGGGGGTCTCTCCCTACACCTTC. This encodes CASSQQGVSPYTF.

The CDR3 nucleotides read TGTGCCTGGAGTCGCGGGCCCCTGGAGCAGTACTTC. Its translation: CAWSRGPLEQYF. The rearrangement uses TRBV30 and TRBJ2-7; TRBD2 might be the D (5 bases). V lost 2 bases and J lost 7, with 12 bases in between. CDR1 and CDR2 from the germline V gene are GTSNPN and SVGIG (reference sequence). The CDR3 contains 12 residues.

This chain connects TRBV19 to TRBJ1-2; 9 nucleotides match TRBD1. Germline-derived CDR1 and CDR2 are LNHDA and SQIVND (reference sequence). Trimming at V came to 5 bases and at J to 10 bases, leaving 14 bases not matched to a gene. CDR3 size: 15 residues. CDR3 DNA: TGTGCCAGTAGTGGACCTAAAACAGGGGGCTGGGACTACACCTTC. Encoded protein: CASSGPKTGGWDYTF. The entire variable domain, with the rest obtained from reference TRBV19 and TRBJ1-2, is as follows: DGGITQSPKYLFRKEGQNVTLSCEQNLNHDAMYWYRQDPGQGLRLIYYSQIVNDFQKGDIAEGYSVSREKKESFPLTVTSAQKNPTAFYLCASSGPKTGGWDYTFGSGTRLTVV.

This chain joins TRBV24-1 and TRBJ2-2; 11 positions match TRBD2. Germline CDR1 reads KGHDR; CDR2 reads SFDVKD. V shed 3 bases and J 3 bases; nucleotides not matched to a gene: 2. The length of the CDR3 is 16 residues. This CDR3 reads CATSDPGLADTGELFF. CDR3 bases: TGTGCCACCAGTGATCCGGGACTAGCGGACACCGGGGAGCTGTTTTTT.

A single count supports this clone. V usage is TRBV4-1 and J usage is TRBJ1-1; D perhaps matches TRBD1 (5 bases). CDR3 length: 15 residues. Trimming removed 0 bases from V and 4 bases from J, with 12 bases in between. The germline gives CDR1 MGHRA, CDR2 YSYEKL. The CDR3 DNA reads as TGCGCCAGCAGCCAAGATCCGGGGGGAGGCACTGAAGCTTTCTTT. Protein: CASSQDPGGGTEAFF.

This chain links TRBV5-1 with TRBJ2-5; 7 nucleotides line up with TRBD1. J was trimmed by 2 bases and V by 2 bases; bases with no gene match: 3. CDR3 length: 14 amino acids. Germline-derived CDR1 and CDR2 are SGHRS and YFSETQ. CDR3 amino acids: CASSFGTVQETQYF. DNA for the CDR3: TGCGCCAGCAGCTTCGGGACAGTTCAAGAGACCCAGTACTTC.

V usage is TRBV5-6 and J usage is TRBJ1-1, with 7 positions matching TRBD1. Germline V lookup: CDR1 SGHDT, CDR2 YYEEEE. V shed 0 bases, J shed 0 bases, and the junction held 11 bases outside the gene matches. The CDR3 has 18 amino acids. Here the CDR3 reads CASSLDRQGVTLNTEAFF. The CDR3 bases are TGTGCCAGCAGCTTGGACCGGCAGGGGGTCACCTTGAACACTGAAGCTTTCTTT.